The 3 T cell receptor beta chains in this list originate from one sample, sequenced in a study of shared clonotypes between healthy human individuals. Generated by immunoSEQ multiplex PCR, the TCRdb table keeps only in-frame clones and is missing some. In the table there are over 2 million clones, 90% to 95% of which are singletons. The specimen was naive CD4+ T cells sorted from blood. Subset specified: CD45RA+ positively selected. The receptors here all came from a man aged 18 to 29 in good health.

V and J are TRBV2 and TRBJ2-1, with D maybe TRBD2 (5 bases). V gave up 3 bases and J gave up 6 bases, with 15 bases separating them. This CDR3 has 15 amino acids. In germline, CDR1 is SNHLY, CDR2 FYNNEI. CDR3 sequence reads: CASSDEAGGLNEQFF. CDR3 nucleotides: TGTGCCAGCAGTGACGAGGCAGGCGGGCTCAATGAGCAGTTCTTC.

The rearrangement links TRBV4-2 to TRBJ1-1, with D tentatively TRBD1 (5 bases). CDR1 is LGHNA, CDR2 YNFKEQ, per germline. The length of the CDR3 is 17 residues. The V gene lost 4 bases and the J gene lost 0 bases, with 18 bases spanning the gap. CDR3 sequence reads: CASSPTGVKAMNTEAFF. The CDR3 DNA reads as TGTGCCAGCAGCCCCACAGGAGTGAAGGCCATGAACACTGAAGCTTTCTTT.

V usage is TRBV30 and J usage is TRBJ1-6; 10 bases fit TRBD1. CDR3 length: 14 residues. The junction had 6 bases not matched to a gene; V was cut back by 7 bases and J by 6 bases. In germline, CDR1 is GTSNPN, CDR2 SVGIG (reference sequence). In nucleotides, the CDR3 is TGTGCCTACCAAAGACAGGGGGCTAATTCACCCCTCCACTTT. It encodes CAYQRQGANSPLHF.